This T cell receptor beta chain was profiled in a study of T cells after yellow fever vaccination. With regard to this clonotype: Its cognate antigen is unknown.

Per germline, CDR1 MNHEY and CDR2 SVGEGT. The CDR3 length is 16 residues. The germline V and J ends were trimmed by 0 bases and 3 bases, with 12 bases remaining between them. Broader study findings: The CD4 and CD8 compartments had a small share of their clonotypes in common. Bulk-population clonotypes that are abundant could appear as contaminants in FACS-sorted repertoires. Re-detected after boosting: most primary clones, about 96% of CD4 and over 80% of CD8.

It was through 5'RACE template switching that TCR cDNA was made, with a universal primer site and UMIs added. Using its own MiXCR run on the 5' RACE reads, TCRdb lists one record per CDR3 protein. Among hundreds of thousands of distinct CDR3 sequences listed, approximately 6% were seen once. The clonotype was recovered from a man between 25 and 39 years old who received the YFV17D yellow fever vaccine. The chain is built from TRBV6-2 or TRBV6-3 and TRBJ2-1, with D uncertain. The sample consisted of PBMCs, taken 5 days after the yellow fever booster vaccination. This chain's CDR3 is CASSYSSRSRYNEQFF. CDR3 DNA: TGTGCCAGCAGTTACTCGAGCAGGAGCCGCTACAATGAGCAGTTCTTC.